One T cell receptor (beta chain) is described in this entry. The gene names given are mouse names. The read gets to within 1 residue of the CDR3 end, and the germline J gene fills in the rest. The CDR3 is 15 amino acids. V was clipped by 4 bases and J by 2 bases; unmatched bases: 1. Germline values: CDR1 SNHLY, CDR2 FYNGKV (reference sequence). This entry is derived from a study of tissue T cells after allogeneic stem cell transplantation. Generated by immunoSEQ multiplex PCR, the TCRdb table keeps only in-frame clones and is missing some. The sample carries around 50,000 clones, approximately 70% recorded once.

The J gene is TRBJ2-5, the V gene TRBV3; 12 bases fit TRBD2. Input material: sorted cells pooled from one or two spleens. The source is a pool of C57BL/6 mice in good health. CDR3: CASSSDWGGQDTQYF. The CDR3 bases that were read are TGTGCCAGCAGCTCGGACTGGGGGGGCCAAGACACCCAGTAC.